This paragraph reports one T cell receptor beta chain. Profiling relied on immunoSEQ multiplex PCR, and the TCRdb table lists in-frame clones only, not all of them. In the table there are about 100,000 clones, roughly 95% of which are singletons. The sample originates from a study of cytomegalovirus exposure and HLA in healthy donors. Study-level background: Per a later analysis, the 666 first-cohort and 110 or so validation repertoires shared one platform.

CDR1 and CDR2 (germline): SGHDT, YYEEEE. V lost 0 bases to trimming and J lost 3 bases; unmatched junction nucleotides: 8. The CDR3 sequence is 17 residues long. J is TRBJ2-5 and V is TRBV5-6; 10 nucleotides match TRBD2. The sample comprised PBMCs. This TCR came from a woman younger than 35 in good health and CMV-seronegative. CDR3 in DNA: TGTGCCAGCAGCTTGGAGGGACCCGGGACTAGCGAAGAGACCCAGTACTTC. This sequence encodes CASSLEGPGTSEETQYF.